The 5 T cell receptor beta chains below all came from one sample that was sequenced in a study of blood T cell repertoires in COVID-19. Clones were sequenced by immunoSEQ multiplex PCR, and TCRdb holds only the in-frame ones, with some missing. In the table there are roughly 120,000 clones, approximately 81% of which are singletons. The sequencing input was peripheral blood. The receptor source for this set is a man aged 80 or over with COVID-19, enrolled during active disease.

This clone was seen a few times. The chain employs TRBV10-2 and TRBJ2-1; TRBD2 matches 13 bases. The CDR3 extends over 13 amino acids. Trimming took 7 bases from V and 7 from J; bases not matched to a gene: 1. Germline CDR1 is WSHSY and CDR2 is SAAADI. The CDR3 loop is CASMGLAGNEQFF. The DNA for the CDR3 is TGCGCCAGCATGGGACTAGCGGGGAATGAGCAGTTCTTC.

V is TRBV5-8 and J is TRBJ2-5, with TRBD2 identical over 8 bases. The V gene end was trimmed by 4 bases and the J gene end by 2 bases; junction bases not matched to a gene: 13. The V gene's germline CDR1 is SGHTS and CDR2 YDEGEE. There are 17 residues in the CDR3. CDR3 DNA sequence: TGTGCCAGCAGCGCAGAGGGGCTAGCGGGTTCACAAGAGACCCAGTACTTC. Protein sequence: CASSAEGLAGSQETQYF.

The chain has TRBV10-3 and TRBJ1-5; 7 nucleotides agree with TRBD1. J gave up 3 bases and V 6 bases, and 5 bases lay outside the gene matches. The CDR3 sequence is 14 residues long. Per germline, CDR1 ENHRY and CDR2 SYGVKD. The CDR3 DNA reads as TGTGCCATCAGGGGAGACAGGGTCAATCAGCCCCAGCATTTT. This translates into CAIRGDRVNQPQHF.

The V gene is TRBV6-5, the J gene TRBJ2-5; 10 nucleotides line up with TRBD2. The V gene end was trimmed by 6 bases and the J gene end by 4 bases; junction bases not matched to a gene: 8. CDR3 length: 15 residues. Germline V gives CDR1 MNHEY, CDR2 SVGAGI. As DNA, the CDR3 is TGTGCCAGCAGCCCAGCGGGAGGGCGGAGAGAGACCCAGTACTTC. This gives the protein CASSPAGGRRETQYF.

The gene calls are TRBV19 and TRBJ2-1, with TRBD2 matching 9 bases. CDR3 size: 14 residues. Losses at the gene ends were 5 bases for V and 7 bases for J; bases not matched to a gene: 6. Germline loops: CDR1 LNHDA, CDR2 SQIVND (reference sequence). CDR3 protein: CASSAIAGENEQFF. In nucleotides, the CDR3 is TGTGCCAGTAGTGCGATAGCGGGAGAGAATGAGCAGTTCTTC.